The 30 T cell receptor beta chains given below trace back to one sample, sequenced in a study of blood T cell repertoires in COVID-19. The table came from immunoSEQ multiplex PCR; TCRdb's copy has only in-frame clones and leaves some out. This table has over 150,000 clones, roughly 94% appearing once. The sequenced sample was peripheral blood. These receptors all stem from a man aged 30-40 years with COVID-19, enrolled during active disease.

The chain combines TRBV2 with TRBJ1-2; D not certain. Trimming took off 6 bases at V and 2 bases at J, with 16 bases between the two ends. Germline V gene data show CDR1 as SNHLY and CDR2 as FYNNEI. The CDR3 is made up of 15 amino acids. The CDR3: CASRLEALINYGYTF. CDR3 nucleotides: TGTGCCAGCAGATTGGAGGCCCTCATAAACTATGGCTACACCTTC.

The J gene is TRBJ2-3, the V gene TRBV25-1; 11 nucleotides line up with TRBD2. Looked up from germline, CDR1 is MGHDK and CDR2 is SYGVNS. The CDR3 spans 18 residues. With 1 base clipped from V and 1 base from J, the junction kept 7 bases outside the gene matches. The CDR3 protein is CASSEWASGGTRTDTQYF. The CDR3 DNA reads as TGTGCCAGCAGTGAATGGGCTAGCGGGGGGACCCGCACAGATACGCAGTATTTT.

The chain couples TRBV11-2 to TRBJ1-2; 9 nucleotides line up with TRBD1. The V gene end was trimmed by 5 bases and the J gene end by 5 bases; junction bases not matched to a gene: 6. Germline V gene sequence: CDR1 SGHAT, CDR2 FQNNGV. This CDR3 is 14 amino acids long. The CDR3: CASSETGTGYGYTF. DNA of the CDR3: TGTGCCAGCAGCGAGACCGGGACAGGGTATGGCTACACCTTC.

V and J are TRBV2 and TRBJ1-5, with D unresolved. CDR3 length: 14 amino acids. The ends were cut back, 4 bases at V and 2 bases at J, with 9 bases in the middle. Germline CDR1 reads SNHLY; CDR2 reads FYNNEI. This CDR3 reads CASSVSEGNQPQHF. The CDR3 DNA follows: TGTGCCAGCAGTGTCTCTGAGGGCAATCAGCCCCAGCATTTT.

V gene TRBV2 combines with J gene TRBJ1-4, with 9 bases aligning to TRBD1. Germline V gene data show CDR1 as SNHLY and CDR2 as FYNNEI. The length of the CDR3 is 13 residues. V lost 6 bases, J lost 6 bases, and 2 bases stayed unmatched. CDR3 nucleotide sequence: TGTGCCAGCAGAACAGGGGGCGATGAAAAACTGTTTTTT. It is translated as CASRTGGDEKLFF.

The gene calls are TRBV2 and TRBJ1-6; D remains ambiguous. Trimming took off 8 bases at V and 7 bases at J, with 18 bases between the two ends. Germline V CDR1 and CDR2: SNHLY, FYNNEI. The CDR3 is 15 residues long. Here the CDR3 reads CASLSEGAQNSPLHF. DNA of the CDR3: TGTGCCAGCCTTTCCGAGGGTGCGCAGAATTCACCCCTCCACTTT.

This clone occurred a few times. The chain joins TRBV6-5 to TRBJ1-6, with D possibly matching TRBD1 (6 bases). This CDR3 contains 13 residues. The V gene lost 8 bases and the J gene lost 5 bases, with 10 bases spanning the gap. Germline V lookup: CDR1 MNHEY, CDR2 SVGAGI. CDR3 amino acids: CASAGVNNSPLHF. CDR3 nucleotide sequence: TGTGCCAGCGCAGGGGTTAATAATTCACCCCTCCACTTT.

The rearrangement links TRBV6-5 to TRBJ2-1; the D gene is possibly TRBD2 (6 bases). CDR3 size: 15 residues. V lost 6 bases to trimming and J lost 6 bases, with 18 bases between them. Per the germline V gene, CDR1 is MNHEY and CDR2 is SVGAGI. The CDR3 region has the DNA TGTGCCAGCAGGTCTCAGTGGGGGGAGGTCAATGAGCAGTTCTTC. Protein sequence: CASRSQWGEVNEQFF.

This rearrangement joins TRBV9 to TRBJ1-1; D is perhaps TRBD1 (5 bases). V shed 0 bases and J shed 7 bases, with 7 bases lying between them. Germline V gene lookup returns CDR1 SGDLS and CDR2 YYNGEE. The CDR3 is 12 amino acids. CDR3: CASSVEGLEAFF. The CDR3 DNA sequence: TGTGCCAGCAGCGTAGAGGGACTTGAAGCTTTCTTT.

This rearrangement joins TRBV10-2 to TRBJ2-2; tentative D call: TRBD2 (6 bases). This CDR3 has 16 residues. Trimming shortened V by 3 bases and J by 0 bases, and 11 bases separated the two germline ends. Germline V gene data show CDR1 as WSHSY and CDR2 as SAAADI. The CDR3 sequence: CASSDRSGANTGELFF. CDR3 bases: TGCGCCAGCAGTGATCGGTCGGGGGCGAACACCGGGGAGCTGTTTTTT.

CDR3 bases: TGTGCCAGTAGTATTCAGGGTGGTTCCACTGGGGCCAACGTCCTGACTTTC. This codes for CASSIQGGSTGANVLTF. This chain joins TRBV19 and TRBJ2-6, with D maybe TRBD1 (5 bases). The V gene lost 3 bases and the J gene lost 2 bases, with 14 bases spanning the gap. The germline gives CDR1 LNHDA, CDR2 SQIVND (reference sequence). This CDR3 region has 17 residues.

The J gene is TRBJ2-2, the V gene TRBV3-1 (or the pseudogene TRBV3-2); 11 bases match TRBD2. J was trimmed by 6 bases and V by 6 bases; bases with no gene match: 3. Germline lookup yields CDR1 LGHDT and CDR2 YNNKEL (reference sequence). The CDR3 contains 14 residues. The CDR3 region has the DNA TGTGCCAGCAGTCAGGGACTAGCGGCCGGGGAGCTGTTTTTT. It specifies CASSQGLAAGELFF.

For the CDR3, the DNA is TGTGCCAGCAGCTTACAGACTAGCGGGGGAGACTTCTCCTACGAGCAGTACTTC. Translation: CASSLQTSGGDFSYEQYF. J is TRBJ2-7 and V is TRBV13; 12 nucleotides line up with TRBD2. V lost 2 bases and J lost 0; bases outside the gene matches: 8. This CDR3 is built from 18 residues. CDR1 is PRHDT, CDR2 FYEKMQ, per germline (reference sequence). Variable domain in full (rest from reference TRBV13 and TRBJ2-7): AAGVIQSPRHLIKEKRETATLKCYPIPRHDTVYWYQQGPGQDPQFLISFYEKMQSDKGSIPDRFSAQQFSDYHSELNMSSLELGDSALYFCASSLQTSGGDFSYEQYFGPGTRLTVT.

The chain uses TRBV6-5 and TRBJ1-2; possible D gene TRBD1, 5 bases. The germline V and J ends were trimmed by 2 bases and 4 bases, with 11 bases remaining between them. Germline values: CDR1 MNHEY, CDR2 SVGAGI. The CDR3 runs 14 residues. The CDR3 loop is CASSYRGLGYGYTF. The CDR3 DNA sequence: TGTGCCAGCAGTTACAGGGGCTTGGGCTATGGCTACACCTTC.

CDR3 nucleotides: TGTGCCAGTGAGGGGGGGACCGCTATGAACTTCTATAATTCACCCCTCCACTTT. This sequence encodes CASEGGTAMNFYNSPLHF. The chain carries TRBV2 and TRBJ1-6; TRBD1 might be the D (6 bases). The CDR3 has 18 amino acids. The germline V gene encodes CDR1 SNHLY and CDR2 FYNNEI. Trimming stripped 9 bases from V and 3 bases from J, with 24 bases between.

The DNA of the CDR3 is TGTGCCAGCACGAGCACAGATACGCAGTATTTT. As protein: CASTSTDTQYF. The rearrangement uses TRBV2 and TRBJ2-3, with unresolved D. Germline loops: CDR1 SNHLY, CDR2 FYNNEI. Trimming took off 7 bases at V and 0 bases at J, with 2 bases between the two ends. CDR3 length: 11 amino acids.

A word on this clone: The sample has other DNA sequences that encode this CDR3 too. V gene TRBV12-3 or TRBV12-4 combines with J gene TRBJ2-7; D remains ambiguous. Between the trimmed V and J ends, which lost 5 bases and 4 bases, there was a span of 9 bases. This CDR3 region has 12 residues. The CDR3 DNA sequence: TGTGCCAGCAGTCCCACCGGGTACGAGCAGTACTTC. Protein sequence: CASSPTGYEQYF.

The genes are TRBV29-1 and TRBJ2-2; 9 bases match TRBD2. This CDR3 region has 14 residues. Germline CDR1 is SQVTM and CDR2 is ANQGSEA. V lost 4 bases, J lost 1 base, and 1 base stayed unmatched. This chain's CDR3 is CSVVSGGNTGELFF. In nucleotides, the CDR3 is TGCAGCGTTGTTAGCGGGGGGAACACCGGGGAGCTGTTTTTT.

The chain combines TRBV2 with TRBJ2-2; D might be TRBD1 (5 bases). The CDR3 totals 14 residues. V was trimmed by 8 bases and J by 3 bases, leaving 13 bases between them. Germline assignment: CDR1 SNHLY and CDR2 FYNNEI. The CDR3 region is CASQKGSDTGELFF. In DNA form, the CDR3 reads TGTGCCAGCCAAAAGGGGTCCGACACCGGGGAGCTGTTTTTT. The whole variable domain, remainder taken from reference TRBV2 and TRBJ2-2, is EPEVTQTPSHQVTQMGQEVILRCVPISNHLYFYWYRQILGQKVEFLVSFYNNEISEKSEIFDDQFSVERPDGSNFTLKIRSTKLEDSAMYFCASQKGSDTGELFFGEGSRLTVL.

The CDR3 DNA is TGTGCCAGCAGTCCGAATACAGGGGGCCGGGACTATGGCTACACCTTC. Translation gives CASSPNTGGRDYGYTF. This sequence joins TRBV27 and TRBJ1-2; the match to TRBD1 covers 9 bases. CDR3 size: 16 residues. Germline CDR1 MNHEY, CDR2 SMNVEV (reference sequence). V lost 5 bases to trimming and J lost 3 bases; unmatched junction nucleotides: 10.

The chain recombines TRBV27 with TRBJ1-5, with 8 bases fitting TRBD1. Unmatched junction bases numbered 2, after V lost 0 bases and J lost 4 bases. The CDR3 runs to 15 residues. Germline V CDR1 and CDR2: MNHEY, SMNVEV (reference sequence). The CDR3 sequence is CASSLSGQENQPQHF. CDR3 bases: TGTGCCAGCAGTTTATCGGGACAGGAGAATCAGCCCCAGCATTTT.

The chain links TRBV13 to TRBJ2-3; D is unresolved. Germline CDR1 and CDR2: PRHDT and FYEKMQ (reference sequence). V dropped 3 bases and J dropped 0 bases, with 16 bases sitting between them. This CDR3 comprises 17 residues. The CDR3 coding sequence is TGTGCCAGCAGCTTGGAGACCAATCGTGCTAGCACAGATACGCAGTATTTT. Translation: CASSLETNRASTDTQYF.

This chain links TRBV13 with TRBJ2-7, with D perhaps matching TRBD1 (7 bases). The CDR3 spans 14 residues. Trimming cost V 0 bases and J 6 bases, with 12 bases left between them. Per the germline V gene, CDR1 is PRHDT and CDR2 is FYEKMQ (reference sequence). For the CDR3, the DNA is TGTGCCAGCAGCTTAGGGAGACAGGGACTCGAGCAGTACTTC. Protein product: CASSLGRQGLEQYF.

The chain joins TRBV5-1 to TRBJ1-3; no clear D gene. Germline values: CDR1 SGHRS, CDR2 YFSETQ. Trimming stripped 2 bases from V and 0 bases from J, with 9 bases between. The CDR3 is made up of 15 amino acids. CDR3 protein: CASSFSASSGNTIYF. The CDR3 DNA reads TGCGCCAGCAGCTTCTCTGCCAGCTCTGGAAACACCATATATTTT.

This clone is a singleton in its sample. V gene TRBV12-3 or TRBV12-4 combines with J gene TRBJ2-1; D gene uncertain. The germline V and J ends were trimmed by 4 bases and 8 bases, with 12 bases remaining between them. The CDR3 consists of 13 residues. The CDR3 DNA reads TGTGCCAGCAGTTCGGTTATGTTCGATGAGCAGTTCTTC. Translating gives CASSSVMFDEQFF.

About this clone itself: The junction shows a germline mismatch at one end, possibly a read error. The gene calls are TRBV6-1 and TRBJ1-4, with D possibly matching TRBD1 (6 bases). Germline CDR1 reads MNHNS; CDR2 reads SASEGT. The CDR3 is made up of 16 amino acids. As DNA, the CDR3 is TGTGCCAGCAGAGAAGGCATGGGGACACCGAATGAAAAACTGTTTTTT. Protein product: CASREGMGTPNEKLFF.

This rearrangement joins TRBV28 to TRBJ1-2, with D perhaps matching TRBD1 (5 bases). Looked up from germline, CDR1 is MDHEN and CDR2 is SYDVKM. Trimming took 8 bases from V and 3 from J, leaving 16 bases between them. CDR3 length equals 14 residues. CDR3 residues: CASARSGRDYGYTF. The CDR3 DNA reads TGTGCCAGCGCGCGATCCGGCAGGGACTATGGCTACACCTTC.

This chain joins TRBV7-9 and TRBJ1-2, with D possibly matching TRBD1 (5 bases). Germline V gene data show CDR1 as SEHNR and CDR2 as FQNEAQ (reference sequence). The CDR3 sequence is 17 residues long. Trimming took 4 bases from V and 4 from J, leaving 22 bases between them. CDR3 in DNA: TGTGCCAGCAGCTCCAGAAAAATGACAGAGAATTCCTATGGCTACACCTTC. This codes for CASSSRKMTENSYGYTF.

The V and J genes are TRBV5-1 and TRBJ2-6; D is undetermined. There are 15 residues in the CDR3. V lost 2 bases and J lost 2, with 8 bases in between. Germline V CDR1 and CDR2: SGHRS, YFSETQ. The CDR3, as DNA: TGCGCCAGCAGCTTTAGTTTACCTGGGGCCAACGTCCTGACTTTC. This translates into CASSFSLPGANVLTF.

The chain is built from TRBV11-2 and TRBJ2-5; maybe TRBD2 (5 bases). The CDR3 spans 14 residues. The germline CDR1 and CDR2 sequences are SGHAT and FQNNGV. Trimming removed 1 base from V and 5 bases from J, with 11 bases in between. The CDR3 protein is CASSLVGQRETQYF. CDR3 nucleotides: TGTGCCAGCAGCTTAGTTGGCCAGCGGGAGACCCAGTACTTC.